The 3 T cell receptor beta chains reported below all come from one sample, sequenced in a study of CD8 T cells in Susac syndrome. Random hexamers were used to reverse transcribe the RNA input (about 0.5 to 1 ug). TCRdb recomputed calls from the immunoSEQ multiplex PCR reads with MiXCR, one row per CDR3 protein. This table has 200,000 or so distinct CDR3 sequences, nearly 95% appearing once. The sequencing input was CD4+ T cells from PBMCs. The receptors here all came from a human donor with multiple sclerosis.

This chain connects TRBV20-1 to TRBJ2-1; 12 bases are a match to TRBD2. The CDR3 extends over 17 amino acids. J gave up 0 bases and V 5 bases, and 8 bases lay outside the gene matches. The germline V gene encodes CDR1 DFQATT and CDR2 SNEGSKA (reference sequence). This CDR3 reads CSALPGLAGSSYNEQFF. CDR3 DNA sequence: TGCAGTGCTCTCCCGGGACTAGCGGGCAGCTCCTACAATGAGCAGTTCTTC.

The CDR3 coding sequence is TGTGCCAGCAGTCCCCTTGGACAGACCCGCTACGAGCAGTACTTC. Translating gives CASSPLGQTRYEQYF. V gene TRBV2 combines with J gene TRBJ2-7; weak D call: TRBD1 (6 bases). V was cut by 5 bases and J by 3 bases, with 17 bases left in between. Germline V gene data show CDR1 as SNHLY and CDR2 as FYNNEI. The CDR3 consists of 15 residues.

The V call is TRBV15, the J call TRBJ2-1, with 10 bases fitting TRBD2. This CDR3 spans 15 amino acids. With V trimmed by 5 bases and J by 7 bases, 8 bases remained unmatched. Germline CDR1 reads LNHNV; CDR2 reads YYDKDF (reference sequence). The CDR3 sequence is CATSWASGSLNEQFF. The CDR3 nucleotides are TGTGCCACCAGCTGGGCTAGCGGGAGTTTGAATGAGCAGTTCTTC.